The 32 T cell receptor beta chains below all came from one sample that was sequenced in a study of T cell repertoires in cytomegalovirus infection. TCRdb used MiXCR to reprocess the reads, holding one entry per CDR3 protein. The sample shows about 400,000 distinct CDR3 sequences, roughly 36% of them seen only once. These receptors' targets are unknown. The source material was cultured PBMCs, sampled from culture after CMV antigen stimulation. These receptors were obtained from a human donor in good health (CMV status not recorded). Some clones in this sample may be carry-over from other donors' samples.

This clonotype showed up many times. The genes are TRBV7-2 and TRBJ2-7; D ambiguous. The germline V and J ends were trimmed by 4 bases and 3 bases, with 4 bases remaining between them. CDR1 and CDR2 from the germline V gene are SGHTA and FQGNSA. The CDR3 length is 11 residues. The CDR3 loop reads CASSSNYEQYV. The CDR3 DNA reads TGTGCCAGCAGCTCGAACTACGAGCAGTACGTC.

This clonotype was recorded a few times. The rearrangement links TRBV19 to TRBJ1-6; perhaps TRBD1 as D (5 bases). The CDR3 totals 16 residues. Germline CDR1 and CDR2: LNHDA and SQIVND (reference sequence). Trimming removed 9 bases from V and 4 bases from J, with 19 bases in between. The CDR3 DNA sequence: TGTGCCAGCAACCTCCTCGGGGCAGCTTATAATTCACCCCTCCACTTT. Protein: CASNLLGAAYNSPLHF.

This clonotype was seen only a few times. The chain combines TRBV29-1 with TRBJ1-2; 9 bases map to TRBD1. CDR1 is SQVTM, CDR2 ANQGSEA, per germline. The CDR3 is 15 amino acids. J gave up 8 bases and V 3 bases, and 13 bases lay outside the gene matches. CDR3 region: CSVEKWDRDLRGYTF. In nucleotides, the CDR3 is TGCAGCGTTGAGAAGTGGGACAGGGACTTGAGGGGCTACACCTTC.

This clonotype was recorded many times. The chain couples TRBV7-2 to TRBJ2-5; TRBD2 aligns across 13 bases. The V gene end was trimmed by 4 bases and the J gene end by 1 base; junction bases not matched to a gene: 3. The CDR3 length is 16 residues. In germline, CDR1 is SGHTA, CDR2 FQGNSA. In nucleotides, the CDR3 is TGTGCCAGCAGCTCGGGACTAGCGGGACCCCAAGAGACCCAGTACTTC. Its translation is CASSSGLAGPQETQYF.

There are many counts of this clonotype. The gene calls are TRBV12-3 or TRBV12-4 and TRBJ2-1; a weak D match, TRBD1 (5 bases). The CDR3 totals 14 residues. V was shortened by 4 bases and J by 0 bases, with 7 bases between the two germline ends. As DNA, the CDR3 is TGTGCCAGCAGTTCCGACAGCTCCTACAATGAGCAGTTCTTC. Its protein is CASSSDSSYNEQFF.

The chain joins TRBV11-3 to TRBJ2-3; no clear D. The V end was cut by 0 bases, the J end by 4 bases, with 20 bases between. Germline loops: CDR1 SGHNT, CDR2 YENEEA. The CDR3 has 18 residues. CDR3 region: CASSLDILGASSSDTQYF. DNA for the CDR3: TGTGCCAGCAGCTTAGATATCCTTGGCGCTTCAAGCTCAGATACGCAGTATTTT.

The chain carries TRBV5-3 and TRBJ1-2; D is undetermined. TRBV5-3 is given ORF status, its function remaining uncertain. V shed 8 bases and J shed 5 bases, with 22 bases lying between them. The CDR3 is made up of 15 amino acids. The CDR3 DNA reads TGTGCCAGCAGCCCCGGACCGCCGATGCTGTATGGCTACACCTTC. This translates into CASSPGPPMLYGYTF.

This clonotype was found a few times. V is TRBV11-2 and J is TRBJ2-5, with D possibly being TRBD1 (5 bases). V lost 6 bases and J 5 bases, leaving 10 bases between the germline ends. CDR1 and CDR2 from the germline V gene are SGHAT and FQNNGV. The CDR3 is 12 amino acids. The CDR3 DNA sequence: TGTGCCAGCAGTCGGACATCGGAGACCCAGTACTTC. Translating it yields CASSRTSETQYF.

The chain links TRBV6-2 or TRBV6-3 to TRBJ2-1; TRBD2 agrees at 10 bases. CDR1 is MNHEY, CDR2 SVGEGT, per germline. The V segment lost 6 bases and the J segment 2 bases; nucleotides outside the gene matches: 1. The CDR3 is 14 amino acids. CDR3 sequence reads: CASRLAGAYNEQFF. The CDR3 DNA reads as TGTGCCAGCAGGCTAGCGGGAGCCTACAATGAGCAGTTCTTC.

This clonotype was seen only a few times. V gene TRBV28 combines with J gene TRBJ2-5, with 11 bases aligning to TRBD1. CDR1 and CDR2 (germline): MDHEN, SYDVKM. The CDR3 covers 17 residues. J was trimmed by 5 bases and V by 6 bases; bases with no gene match: 14. CDR3 nucleotide sequence: TGTGCCAGCAGCGAATCCAGGACAGGGGGCGCATGGGAGACCCAGTACTTC. Amino acid sequence: CASSESRTGGAWETQYF.

The sample holds one count of this clonotype. This chain uses TRBV5-5 with TRBJ1-5; D is ambiguous. Germline V gives CDR1 SGHKS, CDR2 YYEKEE (reference sequence). V was clipped by 7 bases and J by 8 bases, with 16 bases between them. The CDR3 contains 13 residues. The CDR3 DNA reads as TGTGCCAGCGGATTTACCCCCCTAAAGCCCCAGCATTTT. Translation gives CASGFTPLKPQHF.

The V gene is TRBV15, the J gene TRBJ2-1, with D tentatively TRBD1 or TRBD2 (5 bases each). Germline values: CDR1 LNHNV, CDR2 YYDKDF (reference sequence). The CDR3 runs to 14 residues. V was pared by 9 bases and J by 5 bases, with 17 bases between. Here the CDR3 reads CATGKRGVHNEQFF. The CDR3 nucleotides are TGTGCCACTGGGAAGAGGGGAGTTCACAATGAGCAGTTCTTC. Combining the CDR3 with reference TRBV15 and TRBJ2-1 gives the whole variable domain DAMVIQNPRYQVTQFGKPVTLSCSQTLNHNVMYWYQQKSSQAPKLLFHYYDKDFNNEADTPDNFQSRRPNTSFCFLDIRSPGLGDTAMYLCATGKRGVHNEQFFGPGTRLTVL.

This chain uses TRBV7-8 with TRBJ2-1, with TRBD2 matching 11 bases. V shed 5 bases, J shed 4 bases, and the junction held 7 bases outside the gene matches. Germline V gene lookup returns CDR1 SGHVS and CDR2 FQNEAQ. This CDR3 spans 16 amino acids. CDR3 amino acids: CASSPMGLAAYNEQFF. The CDR3 region has the DNA TGTGCCAGCAGCCCGATGGGACTAGCGGCTTACAATGAGCAGTTCTTC. Variable domain in full (rest from reference TRBV7-8 and TRBJ2-1): GAGVSQSPRYKVAKRGQDVALRCDPISGHVSLFWYQQALGQGPEFLTYFQNEAQLDKSGLPSDRFFAERPEGSVSTLKIQRTQQEDSAVYLCASSPMGLAAYNEQFFGPGTRLTVL.

This clonotype has a single count. V is TRBV29-1 and J is TRBJ2-7; the match to TRBD1 covers 11 bases. V shed 1 base and J 0 bases; nucleotides not matched to a gene: 5. CDR1 is SQVTM and CDR2 is ANQGSEA in the germline V gene. This CDR3 comprises 16 residues. CDR3 sequence: CSVEAPGQGGSYEQYV. The CDR3 DNA reads TGCAGCGTTGAAGCGCCGGGACAGGGGGGCTCCTACGAGCAGTACGTC.

The chain couples TRBV14 to TRBJ2-5; 9 nucleotides line up with TRBD2. The length of the CDR3 is 15 residues. Germline trimming cut 2 bases from V and 5 bases from J; bases unmatched to any gene: 6. Germline V lookup: CDR1 SGHDN, CDR2 FVKESK. The chain's CDR3 is CASSQRLAGVETQYF. CDR3 DNA: TGTGCCAGCAGCCAAAGGTTAGCGGGAGTGGAGACCCAGTACTTC.

V gene TRBV27 combines with J gene TRBJ1-5; D is perhaps TRBD1 (6 bases). V was trimmed by 2 bases and J by 3 bases, leaving 8 bases between them. CDR3 size: 14 residues. Germline values: CDR1 MNHEY, CDR2 SMNVEV (reference sequence). CDR3 nucleotide sequence: TGTGCCAGCAGTTTAAGGGGGTACAATCAGCCCCAGCATTTT. It encodes CASSLRGYNQPQHF.

In nucleotides, the CDR3 is TGTGCCAGCAGGGGTGGGGGGGGTGGCACTGAAGCTTTCTTT. Amino acid sequence: CASRGGGGGTEAFF. The rearrangement links TRBV28 to TRBJ1-1; a weak D match, TRBD1 (5 bases). The length of the CDR3 is 14 residues. Germline V gives CDR1 MDHEN, CDR2 SYDVKM. V lost 6 bases to trimming and J lost 4 bases, with 15 bases between them.

This clonotype showed up just a few times. The chain employs TRBV7-9 and TRBJ2-7, with TRBD2 identical over 7 bases. V lost 11 bases, J lost 0 bases, and 13 bases stayed unmatched. The CDR3 runs 15 residues. Germline V lookup: CDR1 SEHNR, CDR2 FQNEAQ (reference sequence). The CDR3 nucleotides read TGTGCCGGCTCATCCGGGGACTACCCCTCCTACGAGCAGTACTTC. Residues: CAGSSGDYPSYEQYF.

This clonotype has a count of ten or more. The V gene is TRBV7-2, the J gene TRBJ2-6; no clear D. From germline, CDR1 is SGHTA and CDR2 FQGNSA. The CDR3 is 15 amino acids. Trimming pared 1 base from V and 0 bases from J, leaving 4 bases between. CDR3 nucleotides: TGTGCCAGCAGCTTAGGTTTCTCTGGGGCCAACGTCCTGACTTTC. It codes for CASSLGFSGANVLTF. The full variable domain, rest sourced from reference TRBV7-2 and TRBJ2-6, is GAGVSQSPSNKVTEKGKDVELRCDPISGHTALYWYRQSLGQGLEFLIYFQGNSAPDKSGLPSDRFSAERTGGSVSTLTIQRTQQEDSAVYLCASSLGFSGANVLTFGAGSRLTVL.

The V call is TRBV7-3, the J call TRBJ2-3, with a possible D match to TRBD2 (6 bases). In germline, CDR1 is SGHTA, CDR2 FQGTGA. The CDR3 totals 14 residues. Trimming stripped 5 bases from V and 2 bases from J, with 11 bases between. CDR3: CASSTGLHTDTQYF. The CDR3 DNA follows: TGTGCCAGCAGCACGGGACTTCACACAGATACGCAGTATTTT.

This clonotype was recorded at least ten times. V and J are TRBV7-8 and TRBJ2-3; 11 bases are a match to TRBD1. Losses at the gene ends were 4 bases for V and 4 bases for J; bases not matched to a gene: 1. The CDR3 loop spans 14 amino acids. From germline, CDR1 is SGHVS and CDR2 FQNEAQ. This chain's CDR3 is CASSWTGGADTQYF. DNA for the CDR3: TGTGCCAGCAGCTGGACAGGGGGCGCAGATACGCAGTATTTT.

The gene calls are TRBV28 and TRBJ1-1, with TRBD1 identical over 9 bases. This CDR3 comprises 13 residues. Germline loops: CDR1 MDHEN, CDR2 SYDVKM. The trim removed 6 bases at V and 10 bases at J, leaving 9 bases unmatched. For the CDR3, the DNA is TGTGCCAGCAGCACCGACAGGGGGGCCAGAGCTTTCTTT. Its protein is CASSTDRGARAFF. The complete variable domain, with remaining parts taken from reference TRBV28 and TRBJ1-1, reads DVKVTQSSRYLVKRTGEKVFLECVQDMDHENMFWYRQDPGLGLRLIYFSYDVKMKEKGDIPEGYSVSREKKERFSLILESASTNQTSMYLCASSTDRGARAFFGQGTRLTVV.

V is TRBV27 and J is TRBJ2-7; 8 nucleotides line up with TRBD2. Germline CDR1 MNHEY, CDR2 SMNVEV (reference sequence). This CDR3 region has 15 residues. The J segment lost 3 bases and the V segment lost 5 bases, leaving 9 bases of the junction unmatched. The CDR3 region has the DNA TGTGCCAGCAGTCCCCACCTTCTAGCGGGCTACGAGCAGTACTTC. Amino acids: CASSPHLLAGYEQYF.

The rearrangement uses TRBV12-3 or TRBV12-4 and TRBJ2-2; TRBD2 is a possible D gene (6 bases). V was trimmed by 8 bases and J by 7 bases, leaving 14 bases between them. This CDR3 contains 13 residues. The CDR3 sequence is CASLGPRDGELFF. Written as DNA, the CDR3 is TGTGCCAGCCTAGGTCCGCGGGACGGGGAGCTGTTTTTT.

The chain has TRBV5-1 and TRBJ2-5, with 7 bases matching TRBD1. V lost 3 bases to trimming and J lost 0 bases; unmatched junction nucleotides: 14. CDR3 length: 18 amino acids. CDR1 and CDR2 (germline): SGHRS, YFSETQ. The CDR3 coding sequence is TGCGCCAGCAGCTCGATGTTTCCGGGACAGAGTTACCAAGAGACCCAGTACTTC. As protein: CASSSMFPGQSYQETQYF. Complete variable domain (other parts from reference TRBV5-1 and TRBJ2-5): KAGVTQTPRYLIKTRGQQVTLSCSPISGHRSVSWYQQTPGQGLQFLFEYFSETQRNKGNFPGRFSGRQFSNSRSEMNVSTLELGDSALYLCASSSMFPGQSYQETQYFGPGTRLLVL.

V and J are TRBV27 and TRBJ2-5; 9 bases align to TRBD2. This CDR3 region has 15 residues. The germline gives CDR1 MNHEY, CDR2 SMNVEV (reference sequence). The trim removed 5 bases at V and 0 bases at J, leaving 4 bases unmatched. Written as DNA, the CDR3 is TGTGCCAGCAGTAGGACTAGCGCTAACCAAGAGACCCAGTACTTC. It yields the protein CASSRTSANQETQYF.

In this sample, this clonotype turned up a few times. The V and J genes are TRBV6-1 and TRBJ2-7; D may be TRBD2 (5 bases). Trimming removed 2 bases from V and 0 bases from J, with 11 bases in between. CDR3 length equals 15 residues. Per the germline V gene, CDR1 is MNHNS and CDR2 is SASEGT. The CDR3 DNA reads as TGTGCCAGCAGTGAAATAGCGCCGAGCTCCTACGAGCAGTACTTC. It encodes CASSEIAPSSYEQYF.

This clonotype appeared a few times. The chain combines TRBV7-4 with TRBJ2-1; D is possibly TRBD1 or TRBD2 (5 bases each). The germline V gene encodes CDR1 SGHVT and CDR2 SQSDAQ. The CDR3 has 15 amino acids. V was trimmed by 4 bases and J by 7 bases, leaving 17 bases between them. CDR3 residues: CASSSQQEVWNEQFF. The CDR3 DNA sequence: TGTGCCAGCAGCTCTCAACAGGAGGTTTGGAATGAGCAGTTCTTC.

This clonotype was seen repeatedly, ten times or more. The chain carries TRBV6-1 and TRBJ2-1, with D unclear. V lost 1 base to trimming and J lost 7 bases, with 11 bases between them. The CDR3 runs to 14 residues. Per the germline V gene, CDR1 is MNHNS and CDR2 is SASEGT. The CDR3 nucleotides are TGTGCCAGCAGTGAAGTGTACCGTACAAATGAGCAGTTCTTC. Protein: CASSEVYRTNEQFF.

A word on this clonotype: An end of the junction differs from the germline gene, which may be a read error. The chain joins TRBV6-1 to TRBJ1-1; possible D gene TRBD1, 5 bases. The CDR3 runs to 13 residues. The germline gives CDR1 MNHNS, CDR2 SASEGT. The CDR3 loop is CANSDSQNTEAFF. The CDR3 DNA is TGTGCCAACAGTGACAGTCAGAACACTGAAGCTTTCTTT.

On this clonotype itself: A clone one base away is much larger, so this may be a read error. The conserved phenylalanine or tryptophan is not found at the CDR3 terminus, so this likely reflects a read error. V gene TRBV7-6 combines with J gene TRBJ2-1, with 8 bases identical to TRBD2. Trimming at V came to 6 bases and at J to 10 bases, leaving 5 bases not matched to a gene. The CDR3 length is 12 residues. Germline V lookup: CDR1 SGHVS, CDR2 FNYEAQ. In nucleotides, the CDR3 is TGTGCCAGCAGTCCACTAGCGGCGGAGCAGTTCGTC. Translation: CASSPLAAEQFV.

This clonotype was detected many times. The chain uses TRBV7-2 and TRBJ2-3; perhaps TRBD1 as D (8 bases). Germline CDR1 SGHTA, CDR2 FQGNSA. V dropped 2 bases and J dropped 3 bases, with 12 bases sitting between them. The CDR3 extends over 15 amino acids. The CDR3 sequence: CASSLNRGGTDTQYF. For the CDR3, the DNA is TGTGCCAGCAGCTTAAACAGGGGGGGGACAGATACGCAGTATTTT.